This T cell receptor (beta chain) was identified in a study of shared clonotypes between healthy human individuals. Study-level results: Naive subsets, compared against memory subsets, generally had larger estimated richness values. Clonotypes that were shared across a handful of donors made up around 4.6% of naive CD4 clonotypes.

As concerns this clone: Its antigen is unknown.

Assay: immunoSEQ multiplex PCR; the TCRdb copy retains only in-frame clones and omits some. This sample has roughly 330,000 clones; under 80% occur once, and the top ten carry around a tenth. The CDR3 loop spans 14 amino acids. Germline lookup yields CDR1 SGHNT and CDR2 YYREEE (reference sequence). The TCR sequence derives from a man younger than 40 in good health. Sequencing input: memory CD4+ T cells sorted from blood. This sample's subset: CD45RA-negative fraction. The V gene is TRBV5-4, the J gene TRBJ2-7; the D gene is possibly TRBD1 (5 bases). With the DNA end fitting TRBJ2-5 better, the J assignment may be wrong. CDR3 sequence reads: CASSYDSFGETQYF. For the CDR3, the DNA is TGTGCCAGCAGCTACGACAGCTTTGGGGAGACCCAGTACTTC.